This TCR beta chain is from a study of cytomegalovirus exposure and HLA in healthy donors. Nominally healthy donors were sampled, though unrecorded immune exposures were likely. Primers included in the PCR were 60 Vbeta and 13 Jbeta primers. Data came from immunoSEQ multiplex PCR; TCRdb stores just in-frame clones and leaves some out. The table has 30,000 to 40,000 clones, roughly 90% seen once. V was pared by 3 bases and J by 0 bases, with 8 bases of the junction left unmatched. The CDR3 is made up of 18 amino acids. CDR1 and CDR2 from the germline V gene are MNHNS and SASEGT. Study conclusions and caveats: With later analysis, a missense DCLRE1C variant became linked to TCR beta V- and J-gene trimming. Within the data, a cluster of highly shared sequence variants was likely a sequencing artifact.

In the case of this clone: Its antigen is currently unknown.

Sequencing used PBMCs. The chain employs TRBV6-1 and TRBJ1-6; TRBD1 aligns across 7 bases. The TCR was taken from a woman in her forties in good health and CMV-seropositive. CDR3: CASSEEGQLSSYNSPLHF. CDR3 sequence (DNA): TGTGCCAGCAGTGAGGAGGGACAGCTAAGCTCCTATAATTCACCCCTCCACTTT.